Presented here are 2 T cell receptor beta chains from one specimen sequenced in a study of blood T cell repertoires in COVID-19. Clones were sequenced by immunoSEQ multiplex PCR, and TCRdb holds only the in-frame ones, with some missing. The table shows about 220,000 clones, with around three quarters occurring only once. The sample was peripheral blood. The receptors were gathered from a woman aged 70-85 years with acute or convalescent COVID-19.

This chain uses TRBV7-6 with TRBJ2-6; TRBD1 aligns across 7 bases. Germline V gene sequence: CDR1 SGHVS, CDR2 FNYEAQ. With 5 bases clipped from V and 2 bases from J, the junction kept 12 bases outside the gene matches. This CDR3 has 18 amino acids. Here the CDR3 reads CASSPRQGEGPGANVLTF. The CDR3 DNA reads TGTGCCAGCAGCCCAAGACAGGGAGAAGGGCCTGGGGCCAACGTCCTGACTTTC. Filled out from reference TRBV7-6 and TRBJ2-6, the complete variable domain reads GAGVSQSPRYKVTKRGQDVALRCDPISGHVSLYWYRQALGQGPEFLTYFNYEAQQDKSGLPNDRFSAERPEGSISTLTIQRTEQRDSAMYRCASSPRQGEGPGANVLTFGAGSRLTVL.

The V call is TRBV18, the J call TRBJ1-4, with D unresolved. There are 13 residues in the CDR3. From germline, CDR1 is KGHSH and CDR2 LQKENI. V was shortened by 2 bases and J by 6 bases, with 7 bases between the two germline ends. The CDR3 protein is CASSPEGDEKLFF. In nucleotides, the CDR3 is TGTGCCAGCTCACCAGAGGGCGATGAAAAACTGTTTTTT.